This T cell receptor (beta chain) was found in a study of blood T cell repertoires in COVID-19. As for the study in general: Spain, Italy and the United States supplied samples that represented acute and convalescent COVID-19. PBMCs, B-cell-depleted T cells, or T cells provided the cDNA or gDNA that made up the material.

Under the authors' procedure: Estimation of nucleated cell counts was performed using reference gene primer amplification. This table comes from immunoSEQ multiplex PCR, and its TCRdb copy is limited to in-frame clones, with some not included. V, J and clone size derive from that table, while D and trimming were established from the DNA sequence. The sample includes about 300,000 clones, approximately 88% seen only once; the top ten take 5.5% to 8%. This CDR3 is built from 13 residues. In germline, CDR1 is SGHRS, CDR2 YFSETQ. With 3 bases clipped from V and 7 bases from J, the junction kept 4 bases outside the gene matches.

The chain is built from TRBV5-1 and TRBJ2-1, with 7 bases identical to TRBD1. The sample comprised peripheral blood. The TCR comes from a woman aged 30 to 39 who had recovered from COVID-19. The CDR3 spells CASSSGQQNEQFF. DNA of the CDR3: TGCGCCAGCAGCTCGGGACAGCAAAATGAGCAGTTCTTC. The whole variable domain, remainder taken from reference TRBV5-1 and TRBJ2-1, is KAGVTQTPRYLIKTRGQQVTLSCSPISGHRSVSWYQQTPGQGLQFLFEYFSETQRNKGNFPGRFSGRQFSNSRSEMNVSTLELGDSALYLCASSSGQQNEQFFGPGTRLTVL.